This is a list of T cell receptor beta chains from one sample in a study of blood T cell repertoires in COVID-19. Libraries were prepared by immunoSEQ multiplex PCR; TCRdb keeps only in-frame clonotypes and omits some of them. Among under 250,000 clones listed, roughly 81% were seen once. Sequenced material: peripheral blood. These receptors originate from a man aged 45-65 years who had recovered from COVID-19. The CDR3 runs from the conserved cysteine through the conserved F or W. Each record gives: CDR3 length, J gene, clone size, V gene, D gene, CDR3 protein, CDR3 DNA. D genes are given only for firm matches. Rows may omit the clone size; those that give it use once, few, many or a size class.

14 TRBJ2-2 . TRBV10-1 TRBD1 CASKSGQGTGELFF TGCGCCAGCAAGTCGGGACAGGGGACCGGGGAGCTGTTTTTT
13 TRBJ2-1 . TRBV19 . CASSIRLYNEQFF TGTGCCAGTAGTATTCGCCTATACAATGAGCAGTTCTTC
15 TRBJ1-1 few TRBV27 . CASSWSFQKNTEAFF TGTGCCAGCAGTTGGAGCTTTCAAAAGAACACTGAAGCTTTCTTT
14 TRBJ1-4 . TRBV20-1 . CSASHLETNEKLFF TGCAGTGCTAGTCACCTCGAGACTAATGAAAAACTGTTTTTT
13 TRBJ1-2 . TRBV12-3/TRBV12-4 . CASSKTGTAGYTF TGTGCCAGCAGTAAGACAGGCACCGCTGGCTACACCTTC
15 TRBJ2-1 . TRBV5-1 TRBD2 CASSGGTSRDVKQFF TGCGCCAGCAGCGGAGGGACTAGCAGGGATGTGAAGCAGTTCTTC
14 TRBJ2-3 . TRBV29-1 TRBD2 CSVESLAGVGTQYF TGCAGCGTTGAGTCTCTAGCGGGAGTGGGAACGCAGTATTTT
15 TRBJ2-5 . TRBV27 . CASSLIGRSGETQYF TGTGCCAGCAGTTTAATAGGTAGAAGCGGAGAGACCCAGTACTTC
15 TRBJ2-6 . TRBV19 . CASSIRGSGANVLTF TGTGCCAGTAGTATAAGGGGTTCCGGGGCCAACGTCCTGACTTTC
15 TRBJ1-2 . TRBV6-1 . CASSEWGQGDYGYTF TGTGCCAGCAGTGAGTGGGGGCAGGGTGACTATGGCTACACCTTC
13 TRBJ1-2 . TRBV28 . CASRNLGGFGYTF TGTGCCAGCAGAAACCTAGGGGGATTCGGCTACACCTTC
16 TRBJ2-3 . TRBV28 TRBD1 CASSLWAGGQADTQYF TGTGCCAGCAGTTTATGGGCAGGGGGCCAGGCAGATACGCAGTATTTT
12 TRBJ1-1 . TRBV6-6 . CASRYPSVEAFF TGTGCCAGCAGATACCCATCCGTAGAGGCTTTCTTT
13 TRBJ1-1 . TRBV11-3 . CASSRVRNTEAFF TGTGCCAGCAGCCGGGTCCGGAACACTGAAGCTTTCTTT
14 TRBJ1-2 . TRBV19 TRBD1 CASSTGTANYGYTF TGTGCCAGTAGTACTGGGACAGCTAACTATGGCTACACCTTC
16 TRBJ1-2 . TRBV23-1 TRBD1 CASSQSLRWDSSGYTF TGCGCCAGCAGTCAATCGCTCCGATGGGACAGTTCCGGCTACACCTTC
14 TRBJ2-7 . TRBV5-1 TRBD2 CASSSGLASRQQYF TGCGCCAGCAGCTCGGGACTAGCTTCTCGTCAGCAGTACTTC
17 TRBJ1-3 . TRBV7-2 . CASSLVLGSYSGNTIYF TGTGCCAGCAGCTTAGTTCTAGGATCTTACTCTGGAAACACCATATATTTT
16 TRBJ1-1 . TRBV4-2 TRBD1 CASSQVTGGSNTEAFF TGTGCCAGCAGCCAAGTGACAGGGGGATCGAACACTGAAGCTTTCTTT
16 TRBJ2-5 . TRBV5-1 TRBD2 CASSGGTSGRRETQYF TGCGCCAGCAGCGGCGGGACTAGCGGGAGGAGAGAGACCCAGTACTTC
15 TRBJ1-5 . TRBV30 TRBD1 CACSTGLDSNQPQHF TGTGCCTGTTCGACAGGGCTCGATAGCAATCAGCCCCAGCATTTT
15 TRBJ1-1 . TRBV10-3 . CAISESFGQNTEAFF TGTGCCATCAGTGAGTCTTTTGGACAGAACACTGAAGCTTTCTTT
15 TRBJ2-7 . TRBV28 . CASTPARQGLREQYF TGTGCCAGCACTCCCGCGCGGCAGGGGCTTAGGGAGCAGTACTTC
13 TRBJ2-1 . TRBV5-4 . CASSQTAGNEQFF TGTGCCAGCAGCCAAACGGCGGGCAATGAGCAGTTCTTC
15 TRBJ2-7 . TRBV19 TRBD1 CASSTGTGIPYEQYF TGTGCCAGTAGCACCGGGACAGGGATCCCCTACGAGCAGTACTTC
15 TRBJ1-5 . TRBV19 . CASSKQGPNNQPQHF TGTGCCAGTAGCAAACAGGGACCCAACAATCAGCCCCAGCATTTT
14 TRBJ1-1 . TRBV10-2 . CASVSTGGTTEAFF TGCGCCAGCGTGAGTACAGGCGGGACCACTGAAGCTTTCTTT
13 TRBJ1-2 . TRBV7-8 . CASSLGRDYGYTF TGTGCCAGCAGCTTAGGACGGGACTATGGCTACACCTTC
16 TRBJ1-2 once TRBV5-4 . CASSEEVRDSNYGYTF TGTGCCAGCAGCGAGGAGGTAAGGGATTCTAACTATGGCTACACCTTC
14 TRBJ1-2 . TRBV7-2 . CASSLSNRDYGYTF TGTGCCAGCAGCTTAAGTAACAGGGACTATGGCTACACCTTC
16 TRBJ2-7 . TRBV27 TRBD1 CASSLSGTGNRYEQYF TGTGCCAGCAGTTTATCGGGGACAGGGAACCGCTACGAGCAGTACTTC
16 TRBJ1-6 . TRBV6-5 . CASSSAPGGWNSPLHF TGTGCCAGCAGTTCGGCCCCGGGAGGATGGAATTCACCCCTCCACTTT
16 TRBJ1-1 . TRBV5-1 . CASSLEIGTGRSEAFF TGCGCCAGCAGCTTGGAGATCGGGACGGGGAGGTCTGAAGCTTTCTTT
16 TRBJ2-7 . TRBV15 . CATSARTGTRTYEQYF TGTGCCACCAGCGCAAGAACCGGGACAAGGACGTACGAGCAGTACTTC
14 TRBJ2-7 few TRBV5-1 . CASSLGTVSYEQYF TGCGCCAGCAGCTTGGGGACAGTCTCCTACGAGCAGTACTTC
13 TRBJ2-7 . TRBV29-1 TRBD2 CSVPRERRYEQYF TGCAGCGTCCCGCGGGAGAGACGGTACGAGCAGTACTTC
15 TRBJ1-1 . TRBV18 . CASSPQGIDGTEAFF TGTGCCAGCTCACCCCAGGGGATTGATGGCACTGAAGCTTTCTTT
13 TRBJ1-2 . TRBV6-2/TRBV6-3 . CASSCTGCYGYTF TGTGCCAGCAGTTGCACAGGCTGCTATGGCTACACCTTC
15 TRBJ1-5 . TRBV28 TRBD1 CASSLTGARNQPQHF TGTGCCAGCAGTCTTACAGGGGCTCGCAATCAGCCCCAGCATTTT
16 TRBJ1-1 . TRBV25-1 TRBD1 CASSDKTGSMNTEAFF TGTGCCAGCAGTGATAAGACAGGGAGCATGAACACTGAAGCTTTCTTT
15 TRBJ2-3 . TRBV28 . CASSFPRKGADTQYF TGTGCCAGCAGTTTCCCCCGGAAGGGGGCAGATACGCAGTATTTT
14 TRBJ1-1 . TRBV7-2 TRBD1 CASSYDRGGTEAFF TGTGCCAGCAGCTACGACAGGGGTGGAACTGAAGCTTTCTTT